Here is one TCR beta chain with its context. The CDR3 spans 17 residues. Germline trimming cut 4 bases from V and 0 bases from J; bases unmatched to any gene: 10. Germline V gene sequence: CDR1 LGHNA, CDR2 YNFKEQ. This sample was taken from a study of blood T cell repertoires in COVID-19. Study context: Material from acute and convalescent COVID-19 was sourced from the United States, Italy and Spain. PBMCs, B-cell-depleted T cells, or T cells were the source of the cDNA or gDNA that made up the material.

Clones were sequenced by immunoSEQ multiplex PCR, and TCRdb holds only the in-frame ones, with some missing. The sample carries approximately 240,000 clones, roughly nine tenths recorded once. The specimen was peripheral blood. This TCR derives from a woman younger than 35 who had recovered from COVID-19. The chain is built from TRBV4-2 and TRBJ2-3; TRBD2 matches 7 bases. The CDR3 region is CASSPLGEGPSTDTQYF. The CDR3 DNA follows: TGTGCCAGCAGCCCTTTGGGGGAGGGACCTAGCACAGATACGCAGTATTTT.